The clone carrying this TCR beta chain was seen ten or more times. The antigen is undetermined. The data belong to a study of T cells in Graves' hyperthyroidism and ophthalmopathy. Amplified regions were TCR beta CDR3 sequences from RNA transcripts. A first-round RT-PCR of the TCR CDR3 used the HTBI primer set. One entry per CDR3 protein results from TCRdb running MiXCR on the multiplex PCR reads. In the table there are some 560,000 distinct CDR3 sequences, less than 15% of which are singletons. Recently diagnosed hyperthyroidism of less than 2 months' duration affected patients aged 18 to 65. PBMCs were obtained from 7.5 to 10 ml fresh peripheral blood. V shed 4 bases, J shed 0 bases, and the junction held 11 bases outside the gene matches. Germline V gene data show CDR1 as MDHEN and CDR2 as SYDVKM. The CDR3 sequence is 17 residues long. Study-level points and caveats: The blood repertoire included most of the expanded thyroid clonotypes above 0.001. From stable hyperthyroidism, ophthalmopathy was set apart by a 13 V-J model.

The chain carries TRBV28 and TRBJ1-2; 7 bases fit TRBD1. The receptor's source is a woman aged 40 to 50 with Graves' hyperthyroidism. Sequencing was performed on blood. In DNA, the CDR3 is TGTGCCAGCAGTTCACCTCGCCGGACAGGAGCTAACTATGGCTACACCTTC. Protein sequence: CASSSPRRTGANYGYTF.